This TCR beta chain comes out of a study of cytomegalovirus exposure and HLA in healthy donors. The study, taken as a whole, reports: The records held CMV serostatus as the only immune exposure information. In a later analysis, specific HLA alleles were associated with 15,000 to 20,000 TCR beta sequences at a 0.05 false discovery rate. There were some public TCRs occurring in many donors, but most TCR sequences were rare.

This CDR3 is 14 amino acids long. The germline gives CDR1 SGHTA, CDR2 FQGNSA. The trim removed 3 bases at V and 4 bases at J, leaving 4 bases unmatched. It was with 60 Vbeta and 13 Jbeta primers that the PCR ran. The authors' processing: A follow-up analysis tallied approximately 85 million unique TCR beta chains, roughly 11 million shared. TCRdb's table, derived via immunoSEQ multiplex PCR, lists solely in-frame clones and lacks some. The DNA was the basis for D and trimming; V, J and clone size are from that table. Here the sample spans roughly 100,000 clones, approximately 12% being singletons. In this sample, this clone turned up once. The antigen remains undetermined.

The specimen sequenced was PBMCs. The chain carries TRBV7-2 and TRBJ1-2; 8 bases line up with TRBD1. The source of this sequence is a man in his forties in good health and CMV-seropositive. In DNA, the CDR3 is TGTGCCAGCAGCTTCGCAGGGGGCGGCTATGGCTACACCTTC. It encodes CASSFAGGGYGYTF.